The 30 T cell receptor beta chains presented below share a single source sample, sequenced in a study of blood T cell repertoires in COVID-19. Assay: immunoSEQ multiplex PCR; the TCRdb copy retains only in-frame clones and omits some. The table lists approximately 210,000 clones, 88% of them singletons. Sequencing was done on a sample of peripheral blood. The source is a human donor in a cohort sampled during active COVID-19.

The chain is built from TRBV5-1 and TRBJ2-5; 7 bases line up with TRBD2. This CDR3 region has 16 residues. After removal of 4 bases from V and 5 bases from J, the junction contained 14 bases not matched to a gene. Germline values: CDR1 SGHRS, CDR2 YFSETQ. In nucleotides, the CDR3 is TGCGCCAGCAGCCCGGCGACGGGAGGCCGGGGGGAGACCCAGTACTTC. Its translation is CASSPATGGRGETQYF. Looking up the rest from reference TRBV5-1 and TRBJ2-5 gives the full variable domain: KAGVTQTPRYLIKTRGQQVTLSCSPISGHRSVSWYQQTPGQGLQFLFEYFSETQRNKGNFPGRFSGRQFSNSRSEMNVSTLELGDSALYLCASSPATGGRGETQYFGPGTRLLVL.

The V call is TRBV11-2, the J call TRBJ2-6, with D perhaps TRBD2 (5 bases). The V gene's germline CDR1 is SGHAT and CDR2 FQNNGV. This CDR3 has 16 amino acids. V was pared by 2 bases and J by 1 base, with 9 bases between. The CDR3 DNA reads as TGTGCCAGCAGCTTACCACGAGGGTCTGGGGCCAACGTCCTGACTTTC. Translation gives CASSLPRGSGANVLTF.

V and J are TRBV4-1 and TRBJ2-7; the D gene is possibly TRBD2 (7 bases). Germline CDR1 MGHRA, CDR2 YSYEKL. Trimming shortened V by 0 bases and J by 1 base, and 13 bases separated the two germline ends. The CDR3 contains 16 residues. CDR3 region: CASSQDEGEGSYEQYF. The CDR3 nucleotides are TGCGCCAGCAGCCAAGATGAGGGGGAGGGATCCTACGAGCAGTACTTC.

The chain joins TRBV7-2 to TRBJ2-7; D not certain. CDR1 is SGHTA and CDR2 is FQGNSA in the germline V gene. CDR3 size: 13 residues. Trimming shortened V by 2 bases and J by 2 bases, and 7 bases separated the two germline ends. CDR3 bases: TGTGCCAGCAGCTTAAGCGTAACCTACGAGCAGTACTTC. This codes for CASSLSVTYEQYF. The entire variable domain, with the rest obtained from reference TRBV7-2 and TRBJ2-7, is as follows: GAGVSQSPSNKVTEKGKDVELRCDPISGHTALYWYRQSLGQGLEFLIYFQGNSAPDKSGLPSDRFSAERTGGSVSTLTIQRTQQEDSAVYLCASSLSVTYEQYFGPGTRLTVT.

This clone was detected only a few times. The chain employs TRBV10-2 and TRBJ2-2, with D tentatively TRBD2 (6 bases). The CDR3 consists of 15 residues. The germline V gene encodes CDR1 WSHSY and CDR2 SAAADI. V was pared by 6 bases and J by 4 bases, with 15 bases between. The DNA of the CDR3 is TGCGCCAGCAGAGCCTCGGGAGCTGGCACCGGGGAGCTGTTTTTT. Its protein is CASRASGAGTGELFF.

The V gene is TRBV9, the J gene TRBJ2-6; 8 nucleotides align to TRBD1. V was pared by 0 bases and J by 0 bases, with 2 bases of the junction left unmatched. This CDR3 comprises 17 residues. Germline V gives CDR1 SGDLS, CDR2 YYNGEE. The CDR3, as DNA: TGTGCCAGCAGCGTAGGACAGGGGCACTCTGGGGCCAACGTCCTGACTTTC. Residues: CASSVGQGHSGANVLTF.

The J gene is TRBJ2-1, the V gene TRBV9; 10 nucleotides line up with TRBD2. Trimming cost V 2 bases and J 0 bases; bases outside gene matches: 2. Germline values: CDR1 SGDLS, CDR2 YYNGEE. The CDR3 totals 16 residues. This CDR3 is CASSVTSGISYNEQFF. In DNA form, the CDR3 reads TGTGCCAGCAGCGTCACTAGCGGGATCTCCTACAATGAGCAGTTCTTC.

V is TRBV12-3 or TRBV12-4 and J is TRBJ1-2; no reliable D call. The CDR3 is made up of 13 amino acids. The V and J ends lost 2 bases and 9 bases respectively, with 13 bases between them. CDR3 amino acids: CASSLPAPGRYTF. DNA for the CDR3: TGTGCCAGCAGTTTACCTGCGCCAGGCCGCTACACCTTC.

CDR3 protein: CASSLGQGSNTGELFF. CDR3 nucleotides: TGTGCCAGCAGCCTGGGACAGGGGAGTAACACCGGGGAGCTGTTTTTT. The rearrangement links TRBV5-4 to TRBJ2-2; 10 bases align to TRBD1. This CDR3 is 16 amino acids long. V lost 4 bases to trimming and J lost 2 bases; unmatched junction nucleotides: 5. Per the germline V gene, CDR1 is SGHNT and CDR2 is YYREEE (reference sequence).

This clone occurred once. The chain is built from TRBV10-3 and TRBJ2-1; 8 nucleotides agree with TRBD2. Germline trimming cut 4 bases from V and 7 bases from J; bases unmatched to any gene: 9. This CDR3 has 15 amino acids. In germline, CDR1 is ENHRY, CDR2 SYGVKD. The CDR3 protein is CAISGSAGDRNEQFF. The CDR3 nucleotides are TGTGCCATCAGTGGTTCAGCGGGAGATAGGAATGAGCAGTTCTTC.

The J gene is TRBJ2-1, the V gene TRBV28, with 10 bases aligning to TRBD2. Trimming cost V 5 bases and J 0 bases; bases outside gene matches: 19. Germline CDR1 MDHEN, CDR2 SYDVKM. The CDR3 runs to 21 residues. CDR3 sequence reads: CASSTLRARTSGLPSYNEQFF. In DNA, the CDR3 is TGTGCCAGCAGTACGCTACGGGCCAGGACTAGCGGATTACCCTCCTACAATGAGCAGTTCTTC.

In DNA form, the CDR3 reads TGTGCCAGCAGCCGTGTAGAGGGCACTGAAGCTTTCTTT. Translation gives CASSRVEGTEAFF. The rearrangement uses TRBV3-1 (or the pseudogene TRBV3-2) and TRBJ1-1; the D is unclear. Trimming took off 4 bases at V and 4 bases at J, with 10 bases between the two ends. The CDR3 totals 13 residues. The germline CDR1 and CDR2 sequences are LGHDT and YNNKEL (reference sequence).

J is TRBJ1-5 and V is TRBV5-5; 11 bases line up with TRBD1. After removal of 3 bases from V and 7 bases from J, the junction contained 6 bases not matched to a gene. Germline CDR1 and CDR2: SGHKS and YYEKEE (reference sequence). This CDR3 contains 15 residues. CDR3 in amino acids: CASSWGQGVSQPQHF. CDR3 sequence (DNA): TGTGCCAGCAGCTGGGGACAGGGGGTTTCGCAGCCCCAGCATTTT.

This chain connects TRBV9 to TRBJ1-3; tentative D call: TRBD1 (5 bases). The ends were cut back, 0 bases at V and 6 bases at J, with 7 bases in the middle. Germline V gene data show CDR1 as SGDLS and CDR2 as YYNGEE. The CDR3 sequence is 13 residues long. The CDR3 protein is CASSVAGENTIYF. In DNA form, the CDR3 reads TGTGCCAGCAGCGTAGCGGGGGAAAACACCATATATTTT.

The V gene is TRBV6-2 or TRBV6-3, the J gene TRBJ2-7; 8 bases map to TRBD2. Germline loops: CDR1 MNHEY, CDR2 SVGEGT. The CDR3 is 14 amino acids. Unmatched junction bases numbered 0, after V lost 2 bases and J lost 0 bases. The CDR3 region is CASSYSGSSYEQYF. For the CDR3, the DNA is TGTGCCAGCAGTTACAGCGGGAGCTCCTACGAGCAGTACTTC.

This chain connects TRBV27 to TRBJ2-3; 10 bases align to TRBD1. Per the germline V gene, CDR1 is MNHEY and CDR2 is SMNVEV (reference sequence). This CDR3 has 11 amino acids. V was clipped by 4 bases and J by 13 bases; unmatched bases: 2. CDR3 sequence: CASSSGTGEYF. The CDR3 nucleotides are TGTGCCAGCAGTTCGGGGACAGGGGAGTATTTT.

The CDR3 DNA is TGTGCCAGCAGTCCCTCGTCCGGAGGTACAGATACGCAGTATTTT. This sequence encodes CASSPSSGGTDTQYF. The gene calls are TRBV6-4 and TRBJ2-3, with D possibly matching TRBD2 (5 bases). This CDR3 has 15 residues. V was clipped by 5 bases and J by 3 bases, with 15 bases between them. Germline V CDR1 and CDR2: MRHNA, SNTAGT.

The chain links TRBV7-8 to TRBJ1-6; no reliable D call. Trimming removed 8 bases from V and 5 bases from J, with 13 bases in between. The CDR3 covers 14 residues. The germline V gene encodes CDR1 SGHVS and CDR2 FQNEAQ. CDR3 DNA sequence: TGTGCCAGCCGCCCCCAAGCGAATAATTCACCCCTCCACTTT. Amino acid sequence: CASRPQANNSPLHF.

CDR3 nucleotide sequence: TGTGCCAGCAGGGCGACAGGGGGCGTCACAGATACGCAGTATTTT. As protein: CASRATGGVTDTQYF. The chain employs TRBV5-5 and TRBJ2-3; 10 bases fit TRBD1. Germline trimming cut 5 bases from V and 2 bases from J; bases unmatched to any gene: 5. Per germline, CDR1 SGHKS and CDR2 YYEKEE (reference sequence). There are 15 residues in the CDR3.

This chain uses TRBV9 with TRBJ2-3; TRBD1 aligns across 11 bases. The V gene's germline CDR1 is SGDLS and CDR2 YYNGEE. The CDR3 spans 15 residues. Trimming removed 4 bases from V and 4 bases from J; junction bases left unmatched: 5. The CDR3 is CASSNGQGASDTQYF. The CDR3 coding sequence is TGTGCCAGCAGCAACGGACAGGGGGCCTCAGATACGCAGTATTTT. Together with reference TRBV9 and TRBJ2-3, the CDR3 gives the full variable domain: DSGVTQTPKHLITATGQRVTLRCSPRSGDLSVYWYQQSLDQGLQFLIQYYNGEERAKGNILERFSAQQFPDLHSELNLSSLELGDSALYFCASSNGQGASDTQYFGPGTRLTVL.

The rearrangement uses TRBV5-1 and TRBJ2-3; the match to TRBD1 covers 8 bases. Germline CDR1 and CDR2: SGHRS and YFSETQ. CDR3 length equals 15 residues. J gave up 7 bases and V 1 base, and 8 bases lay outside the gene matches. CDR3 protein: CASSLSDREKYTQYF. In DNA, the CDR3 is TGCGCCAGCAGCTTGTCGGACAGGGAGAAATATACGCAGTATTTT.

V is TRBV5-4 and J is TRBJ2-6, with D unresolved. V was clipped by 1 base and J by 4 bases, with 3 bases between them. The germline V gene encodes CDR1 SGHNT and CDR2 YYREEE (reference sequence). The CDR3 spans 13 residues. In nucleotides, the CDR3 is TGTGCCAGCAGCTTGTCGGGGGCCAACGTCCTGACTTTC. It translates to CASSLSGANVLTF.

The V call is TRBV30, the J call TRBJ2-7, with TRBD1 matching 8 bases. Germline CDR1 is GTSNPN and CDR2 is SVGIG (reference sequence). The CDR3 extends over 13 amino acids. With 4 bases clipped from V and 2 bases from J, the junction kept 4 bases outside the gene matches. CDR3 region: CAWKYRGAYEQYF. CDR3 DNA sequence: TGTGCCTGGAAGTACAGGGGGGCCTACGAGCAGTACTTC.

The J gene is TRBJ1-2, the V gene TRBV28; a possible D gene is TRBD1 (6 bases). The length of the CDR3 is 14 residues. Deletions cut 3 bases from V and 0 bases from J, with 8 bases between. CDR1 is MDHEN and CDR2 is SYDVKM in the germline V gene. The CDR3 loop reads CASSLDRANYGYTF. Written as DNA, the CDR3 is TGTGCCAGCAGTTTGGACAGAGCTAACTATGGCTACACCTTC.

This clone was counted once. Here the CDR3 DNA reads TGTGCCAGCAGTGGGAGACGGGTAGGTCATGGCTACACCTTC. Its translation: CASSGRRVGHGYTF. This chain links TRBV2 with TRBJ1-2; D uncertain. The germline V gene has CDR1 SNHLY and CDR2 FYNNEI. The CDR3 runs 14 residues. Trimming cost V 4 bases and J 6 bases, with 15 bases left between them.

V gene TRBV4-1 combines with J gene TRBJ1-1; possibly TRBD1 for D (5 bases). This CDR3 is built from 13 residues. V was shortened by 0 bases and J by 8 bases, with 10 bases between the two germline ends. Germline lookup yields CDR1 MGHRA and CDR2 YSYEKL. The CDR3: CASSQEGLNEAFF. CDR3 sequence (DNA): TGCGCCAGCAGCCAAGAGGGACTCAACGAAGCTTTCTTT.

In this sample, this clone turned up once. J is TRBJ2-5 and V is TRBV5-8, with 9 bases that match TRBD1. The CDR3 has 15 amino acids. Germline CDR1 reads SGHTS; CDR2 reads YDEGEE. V lost 0 bases, J lost 2 bases, and 2 bases stayed unmatched. The CDR3 DNA reads TGTGCCAGCAGCTTGGGGGACAGGGCGCAAGAGACCCAGTACTTC. Its protein product is CASSLGDRAQETQYF.

This chain uses TRBV7-2 with TRBJ1-5; D possibly corresponds to TRBD1 (6 bases). The CDR3 is 14 amino acids. Germline CDR1 is SGHTA and CDR2 is FQGNSA. V lost 5 bases and J 4 bases, leaving 12 bases between the germline ends. This CDR3 is CASSQAGANQPQHF. The CDR3 DNA is TGTGCCAGCAGCCAAGCAGGGGCGAATCAGCCCCAGCATTTT.

V is TRBV5-8 and J is TRBJ2-7, with TRBD1 as a possible D gene (6 bases). The CDR3 runs 16 residues. The V end lost 4 bases, the J end lost 2 bases, and 19 bases lay between the germline ends. CDR1 is SGHTS, CDR2 YDEGEE, per germline. The CDR3 sequence: CASSQRVTGGAYEQYF. CDR3 coding DNA: TGTGCCAGCAGCCAAAGGGTGACAGGAGGCGCCTACGAGCAGTACTTC. Filled out from reference TRBV5-8 and TRBJ2-7, the complete variable domain reads EAGVTQSPTHLIKTRGQQATLRCSPISGHTSVYWYQQALGLGLQFLLWYDEGEERNRGNFPPRFSGRQFPNYSSELNVNALELEDSALYLCASSQRVTGGAYEQYFGPGTRLTVT.

The chain combines TRBV5-8 with TRBJ2-1, with D perhaps matching TRBD2 (5 bases). The CDR3 has 14 amino acids. The germline V gene encodes CDR1 SGHTS and CDR2 YDEGEE. The V end was cut by 2 bases, the J end by 4 bases, with 10 bases between. CDR3 loop: CASSLTRGYNEQFF. The CDR3 nucleotides are TGTGCCAGCAGCTTAACCCGGGGATACAATGAGCAGTTCTTC.